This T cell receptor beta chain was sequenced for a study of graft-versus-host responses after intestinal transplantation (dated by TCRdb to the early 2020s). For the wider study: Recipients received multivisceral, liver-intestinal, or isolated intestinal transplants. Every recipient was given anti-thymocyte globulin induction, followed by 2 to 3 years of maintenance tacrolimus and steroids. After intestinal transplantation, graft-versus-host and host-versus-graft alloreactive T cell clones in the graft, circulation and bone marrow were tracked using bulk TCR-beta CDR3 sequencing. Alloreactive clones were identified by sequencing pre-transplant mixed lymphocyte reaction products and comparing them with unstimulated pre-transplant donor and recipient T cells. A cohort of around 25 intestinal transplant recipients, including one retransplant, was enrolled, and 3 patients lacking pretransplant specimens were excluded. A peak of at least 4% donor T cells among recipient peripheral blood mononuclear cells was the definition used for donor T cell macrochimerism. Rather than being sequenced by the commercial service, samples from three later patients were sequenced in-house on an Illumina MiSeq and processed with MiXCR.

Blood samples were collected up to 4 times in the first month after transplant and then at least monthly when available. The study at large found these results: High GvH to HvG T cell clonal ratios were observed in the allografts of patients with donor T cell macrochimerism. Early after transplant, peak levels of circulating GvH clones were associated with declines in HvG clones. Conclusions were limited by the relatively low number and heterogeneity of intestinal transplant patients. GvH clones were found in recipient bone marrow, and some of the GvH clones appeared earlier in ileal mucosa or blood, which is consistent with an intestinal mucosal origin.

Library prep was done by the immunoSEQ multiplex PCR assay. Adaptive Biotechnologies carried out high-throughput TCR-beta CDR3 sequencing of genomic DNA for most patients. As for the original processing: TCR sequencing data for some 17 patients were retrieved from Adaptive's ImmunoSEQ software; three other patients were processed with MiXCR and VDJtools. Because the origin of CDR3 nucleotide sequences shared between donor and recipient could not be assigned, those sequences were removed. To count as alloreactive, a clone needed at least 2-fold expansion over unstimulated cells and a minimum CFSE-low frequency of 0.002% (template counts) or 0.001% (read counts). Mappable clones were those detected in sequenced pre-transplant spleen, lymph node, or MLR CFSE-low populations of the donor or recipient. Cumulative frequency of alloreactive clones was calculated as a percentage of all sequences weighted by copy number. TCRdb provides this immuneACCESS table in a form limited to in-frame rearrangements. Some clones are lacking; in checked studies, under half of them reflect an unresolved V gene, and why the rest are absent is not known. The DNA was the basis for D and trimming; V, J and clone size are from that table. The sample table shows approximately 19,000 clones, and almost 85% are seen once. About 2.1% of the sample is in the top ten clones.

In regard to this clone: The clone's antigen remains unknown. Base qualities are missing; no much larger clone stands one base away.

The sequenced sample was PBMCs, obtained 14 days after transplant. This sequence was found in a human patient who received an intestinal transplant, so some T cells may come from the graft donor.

The DNA sequence reads TGTGCCAGCAGCCCGTGGACAGGGTTATTCACTGAAGCTTTCTTT. This gives the protein CASSPWTGLFTEAFF. The chain uses TRBV11-2 and TRBJ1-1, with 8 central nucleotides matching TRBD1. Looking up the germline V gene yields CDR1 SGHAT and CDR2 FQNNGV. The CDR3 sequence holds 15 residues, the cysteine and phenylalanine included. Just the 45-base CDR3 DNA is kept, in frame starting at base 1. Clipping removes 5 bases from V and 4 bases from J, with 9 as the unmatched junction base count. Extended through the reference TRBV11-2 and TRBJ1-1 proteins, this CDR3 yields the full variable domain: EAGVAQSPRYKIIEKRQSVAFWCNPISGHATLYWYQQILGQGPKLLIQFQNNGVVDDSQLPKDRFSAERLKGVDSTLKIQPAKLEDSAVYLCASSPWTGLFTEAFFGQGTRLTVV.